This T cell receptor beta chain was recovered during a study of immune heterogeneity within non-small cell lung tumors (dated by TCRdb to the late 2010s). As for the study more broadly: By histology, the tumors included roughly nine non-squamous carcinomas, a few squamous cell carcinomas and 1 tumor not otherwise specified. For mutant peptides 8 to 11 amino acids long, netMHCpan-3.0 predicted neoantigen binding to the HLA alleles of each patient. To examine intratumoral immune heterogeneity, the study used whole-exome sequencing, RNA-seq and TCR beta repertoire sequencing on multiple spatially distinct regions of each NSCLC tumor. TCR repertoires were analyzed from 55 to 65 tumor loci of some 16 patients, whereas transcriptome data were available for only 40 or so loci from more than nine patients.

Remarks on this clonotype: It has no known antigen specificity. There are no base qualities to consult, and no much larger clone falls within one base.

V drops 4 bases and J drops 10 bases, leaving 17 bases in between. The germline V gene (reference sequence) gives CDR1 as PRHDT and CDR2 as FYEKMQ. The CDR3 runs 13 residues from the cysteine to the phenylalanine. The entry retains the CDR3 DNA only, 39 bases that are in frame from base 1. The TCR beta CDR3 region was amplified with a multiplex PCR system whose first round of roughly 11 cycles used 32 V-gene forward primers and 13 J-gene reverse primers. First-round PCR used a QIAGEN Multiplex PCR Kit, and primer sequences were filed in Chinese patent CN105087789A. Illumina universal primers were attached in a second round of PCR run with the Phusion High-Fidelity PCR Kit. The TCR libraries underwent paired-end sequencing with a read length of 151 bp on the Illumina HiSeq X Ten platform. The authors' pipeline ran thus. Cutadapt removed reads without multiplex PCR primers, PEAR merged read pairs, and MiXCR with default settings called CDR3 regions. Repertoire diversity was assessed by Shannon entropy, and clonality was calculated as one minus the Shannon entropy divided by the ln of the count of productive unique sequences. Clonotypes at a frequency of at least 0.5% were defined as dominant or high-frequency T-cell clones. Starting from the raw public reads, TCRdb applied fastp trimming at Q25, assembled clones with MiXCR and retained in-frame beta chains. Every entry covers one CDR3 protein and lists the most common genes and DNA from its rows. These V and J calls are TCRdb output, not the study's own analysis. This sample holds 7,000 to 8,500 distinct CDR3 sequences; roughly 21% were observed only once. The top ten constitute roughly 15% of the sample.

Genomic DNA extracted from bulk tumor tissue served as TCR template, with 600 ng gDNA amplified per sample. During surgery, multiple biopsies were taken from each primary tumor and placed as far apart as possible within the tumor mass. The study cohort was described as untreated and was composed of newly diagnosed NSCLC cases undergoing curative surgery. Donors were about 14 newly diagnosed non-small cell lung cancer patients undergoing surgery with curative intent. The resected tumor masses were reviewed by two independent pathologists. Only high-quality DNA and RNA samples were carried forward to sequencing. General study outcomes and caveats: Within a given patient, the same dominant CDR3B clonotypes showed up repeatedly across loci, although different tumor locations also carried unique high-frequency clones. Local tumor mutational burden and local T-cell repertoire clonality had a statistically significant but moderate positive correlation (R around 0.36). High-frequency TCR beta clonotypes were found to be largely distinct between individual patients.

The sequence was collected from a man between 60 and 75 years old with non-small cell lung cancer. Input material: lung tumor tissue. The V and J segments used are TRBV13 and TRBJ2-7, with an unclear D gene assignment. CDR3 sequence: CASSYKLGPYQYF. The nucleotide sequence is given as TGTGCCAGCAGCTACAAATTGGGCCCCTACCAGTACTTC.